A single sample is the source of the 2 T cell receptor beta chains below, sequenced in a study of blood T cell repertoires in COVID-19. Clones were sequenced by immunoSEQ multiplex PCR, and TCRdb holds only the in-frame ones, with some missing. The sample shows 250,000 to 350,000 clones, around 90% of them seen only once. Sequenced: PBMCs or T cells enriched from blood (not recorded which). The receptor set was obtained from a woman aged 25-40 years who had recovered from COVID-19.

The rearrangement uses TRBV27 and TRBJ1-3, with D maybe TRBD1 (6 bases). The germline V gene encodes CDR1 MNHEY and CDR2 SMNVEV (reference sequence). The CDR3 runs to 15 residues. Trimming removed 5 bases at V and 7 bases at J, with 18 bases between. The CDR3 sequence: CASSLQGSLRNTIYF. The CDR3 DNA is TGTGCCAGCAGTCTACAGGGTTCTCTGAGGAACACCATATATTTT.

V gene TRBV27 combines with J gene TRBJ1-2; 8 positions match TRBD1. The V and J ends lost 3 bases and 7 bases, in that order; junction bases with no gene match: 4. Germline V CDR1 and CDR2: MNHEY, SMNVEV (reference sequence). This CDR3 has 13 residues. CDR3 residues: CASSFDRGRGYTF. CDR3 sequence (DNA): TGTGCCAGCAGTTTCGACAGGGGTCGTGGCTACACCTTC.